Detailed here is one T cell receptor beta chain. There is no known antigen for this receptor. No much larger clone exists at a distance of one base, and base qualities are not known. This entry comes from a study of blood T cell repertoires in COVID-19 (dated by TCRdb to 2020 to 2022). At the level of the whole study: The collaborator samples originated in the United States, Italy and Spain and spanned the acute and convalescent phases of COVID-19. The prospective study material was composed of cDNA or gDNA derived from T cells, B-cell-depleted T cells, or PBMCs. Deeply sampled blood TCRbeta repertoires from subjects exposed to, actively infected with, or recovered from COVID-19 were included in the dataset. The repertoires were released in a freely available public database intended as a resource for research on the immune response to SARS-CoV-2. Samples were obtained from the ongoing ImmuneRACE study (first 160 participants) and from roughly 1,300 subjects provided by 6 global collaborators. Nearly every sample came with metadata listing a de-identified subject ID, COVID-19 status, age in years and sex. HLA class I and class II types, where available, came from metadata supplied by the sample provider rather than from assay-based typing.

The immunoSEQ Assay, a bias-controlled multiplex PCR, was used to amplify TCRbeta CDR3 regions from genomic DNA. In the paper's pipeline: Within the assay, amplification of reference gene primers was used to estimate how many nucleated cells each sample contained. To quantify the absolute abundance of each unique TCRbeta CDR3 rearrangement, sequence reads were collapsed and filtered. Productive Simpson clonality was computed per sample as the square root of Simpson's diversity index over productive rearrangements. TCRdb took this table from immuneACCESS and kept in-frame rearrangements with V and J called. Such tables lack part of the clones; where checked against another copy, unresolved V genes explain under half of the gap, and the rest is unexplained. That table furnishes V, J and clone size, whereas the DNA furnished D and trimming. For this sample there are under 100,000 clones; just under 80% appear just once. Just over 35% of the sample rests with the top ten.

Spanning cysteine to phenylalanine, the CDR3 consists of 12 amino acids. The only DNA kept is the CDR3, 36 bases in frame from the first base. The germline V end is reduced by 6 bases and the J end by 14 bases; junction bases left unmatched: 10. Looking up the germline V gene yields CDR1 SQVTM and CDR2 ANQGSEA. At one collaborating source in Seattle, patients were enrolled during active infection and were followed longitudinally through the course of disease. Whole blood was collected in K2EDTA tubes by collaborating institutions according to the institutions' own protocols. For TCRbeta analysis, collaborators shipped samples in one of three forms: frozen whole blood, isolated PBMCs, or DNA extracted from either of those sample types. What the study reported, not specific to this receptor: How much clinical and demographic metadata was included differed by source and by participant, and the metadata was provided uncurated.

The sequenced sample consisted of peripheral blood. The chain joins TRBV29-1 to TRBJ1-2; TRBD1 aligns with 12 central bases. The receptor's source is a man aged 60 to 75 with COVID-19, enrolled during active disease. The DNA sequence is TGCAGCGTCATACCGGGACAGGGGGCTGATACCTTC. This gives the protein CSVIPGQGADTF.